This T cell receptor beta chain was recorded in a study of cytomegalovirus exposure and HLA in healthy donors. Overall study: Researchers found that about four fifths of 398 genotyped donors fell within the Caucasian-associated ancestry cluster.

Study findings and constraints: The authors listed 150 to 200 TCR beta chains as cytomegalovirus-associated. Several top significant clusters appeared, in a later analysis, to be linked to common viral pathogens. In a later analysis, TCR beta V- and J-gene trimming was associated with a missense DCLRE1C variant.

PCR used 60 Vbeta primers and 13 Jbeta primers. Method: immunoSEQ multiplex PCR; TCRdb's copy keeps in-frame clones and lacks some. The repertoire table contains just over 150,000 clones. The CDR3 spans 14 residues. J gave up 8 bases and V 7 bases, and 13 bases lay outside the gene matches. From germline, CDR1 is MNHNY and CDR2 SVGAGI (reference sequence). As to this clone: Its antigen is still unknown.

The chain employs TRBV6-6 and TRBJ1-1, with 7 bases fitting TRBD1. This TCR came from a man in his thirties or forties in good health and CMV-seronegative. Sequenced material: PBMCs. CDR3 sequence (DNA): TGTGCCAGCACCACACAAGGGACAGTTAGAGAAGCTTTCTTT. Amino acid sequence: CASTTQGTVREAFF.